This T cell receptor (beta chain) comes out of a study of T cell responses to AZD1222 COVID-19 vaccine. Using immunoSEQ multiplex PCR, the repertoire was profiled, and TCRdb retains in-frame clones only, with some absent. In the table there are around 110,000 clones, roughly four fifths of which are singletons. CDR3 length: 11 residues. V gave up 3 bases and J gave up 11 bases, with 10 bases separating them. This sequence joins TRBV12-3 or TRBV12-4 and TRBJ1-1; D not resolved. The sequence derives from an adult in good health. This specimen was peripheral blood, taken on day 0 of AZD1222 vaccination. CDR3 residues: CASSFSTKAFF. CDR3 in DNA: TGTGCCAGCAGTTTTTCGACTAAGGCTTTCTTT.